The 3 T cell receptor beta chains in this list originate from one sample, sequenced in a study of identical twins. A single record per CDR3 protein comes from TCRdb applying MiXCR to the 5' RACE reads. Seen here are around 530,000 distinct CDR3 sequences, around 15% observed once, and the top ten hold 0.44%. This sample also appeared in a second study, on yellow fever vaccine responses in identical twins.

Sequences were obtained from CD4+ T cells sorted from blood. The source of these receptors is a young woman in good health.

Only a few counts were recorded for this clonotype. This chain connects TRBV20-1 to TRBJ2-3; 10 bases are shared with TRBD1. The V segment lost 6 bases and the J segment 2 bases; nucleotides outside the gene matches: 5. Looked up from germline, CDR1 is DFQATT and CDR2 is SNEGSKA (reference sequence). The CDR3 is made up of 14 amino acids. This chain's CDR3 is CSARTGGSTDTQYF. The CDR3 region has the DNA TGCAGTGCAAGGACAGGGGGTTCCACAGATACGCAGTATTTT.

This clonotype showed up just a few times. The chain employs TRBV6-5 and TRBJ2-3, with a possible D match to TRBD2 (6 bases). CDR3 length: 15 amino acids. V gave up 0 bases and J gave up 1 base, with 8 bases separating them. Germline V CDR1 and CDR2: MNHEY, SVGAGI. CDR3 sequence reads: CASSYSASGTDTQYF. For the CDR3, the DNA is TGTGCCAGCAGTTACTCGGCTAGCGGCACAGATACGCAGTATTTT.

This sequence joins TRBV6-1 and TRBJ1-4; possibly TRBD1 for D (5 bases). V lost 2 bases to trimming and J lost 8 bases, with 15 bases between them. Per the germline V gene, CDR1 is MNHNS and CDR2 is SASEGT. This CDR3 comprises 15 residues. The CDR3 loop is CASSEQGVGREKLFF. DNA of the CDR3: TGTGCCAGCAGTGAACAAGGGGTTGGCAGAGAAAAACTGTTTTTT.